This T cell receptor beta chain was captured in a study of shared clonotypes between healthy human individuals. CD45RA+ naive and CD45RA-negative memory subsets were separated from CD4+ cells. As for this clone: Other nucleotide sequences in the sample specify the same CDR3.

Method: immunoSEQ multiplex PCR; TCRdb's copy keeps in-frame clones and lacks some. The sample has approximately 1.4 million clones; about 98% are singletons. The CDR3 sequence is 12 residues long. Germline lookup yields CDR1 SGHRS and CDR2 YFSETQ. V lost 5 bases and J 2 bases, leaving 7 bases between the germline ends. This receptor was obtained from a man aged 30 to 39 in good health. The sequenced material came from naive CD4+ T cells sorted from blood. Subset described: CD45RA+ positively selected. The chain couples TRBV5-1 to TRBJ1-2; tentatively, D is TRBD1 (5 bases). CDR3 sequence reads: CASSPGNYGYTF. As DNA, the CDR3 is TGCGCCAGCAGTCCAGGGAACTATGGCTACACCTTC.